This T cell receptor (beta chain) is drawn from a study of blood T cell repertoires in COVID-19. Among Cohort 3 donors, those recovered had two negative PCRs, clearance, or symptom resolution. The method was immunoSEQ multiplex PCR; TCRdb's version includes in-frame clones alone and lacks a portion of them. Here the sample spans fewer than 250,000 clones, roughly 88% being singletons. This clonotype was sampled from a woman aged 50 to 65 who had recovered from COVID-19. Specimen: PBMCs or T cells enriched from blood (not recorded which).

DNA of the CDR3: TGCGCCAGCAGCCAAGAGGTCTACACAGATACGCAGTATTTT. It is translated as CASSQEVYTDTQYF. This chain joins TRBV4-3 and TRBJ2-3; D is uncertain. V dropped 0 bases and J dropped 2 bases, with 6 bases sitting between them. Germline CDR1 reads LGHNA; CDR2 reads YSLEER. CDR3 length equals 14 residues.